This record covers a single T cell receptor beta chain. The CDR3 is 14 residues long. Germline V gene lookup returns CDR1 SGHNT and CDR2 YYREEE (reference sequence). V was shortened by 5 bases and J by 7 bases, with 15 bases between the two germline ends. This sample is part of a study of chemoradiotherapy in HPV16-positive cancers. Method: immunoSEQ multiplex PCR; TCRdb's copy keeps in-frame clones and lacks some. The sample records 910 or so clones, about 79% being singletons. Repertoires were sampled repeatedly during chemoradiotherapy. The J gene is TRBJ2-2, the V gene TRBV5-4; D possibly uses TRBD1 or TRBD2 (5 bases each). The sample in question was tumor tissue, obtained from a patient who underwent chemoradiotherapy. The TCR originated in a human donor with HPV-associated anogenital cancer. The CDR3 loop reads CASSSDGGHGELFF. In DNA form, the CDR3 reads TGTGCCAGCAGTTCGGACGGAGGACACGGGGAGCTGTTTTTT.